One and the same sample provided the 5 T cell receptor beta chains below, sequenced in a study of shared clonotypes between healthy human individuals. Libraries were prepared by immunoSEQ multiplex PCR; TCRdb keeps only in-frame clonotypes and omits some of them. In the table there are about 340,000 clones, about 73% of which are singletons. The specimen sequenced was memory CD4+ T cells sorted from blood. Subset described: CD45RA-negative fraction. These receptors came from a man under 40 in good health.

The rearrangement links TRBV11-2 to TRBJ1-1; TRBD1 is a possible D gene (5 bases). The CDR3 is 14 amino acids. The germline V gene has CDR1 SGHAT and CDR2 FQNNGV. V lost 3 bases and J lost 0, with 8 bases in between. The CDR3 reads CASSFARVNTEAFF. As DNA, the CDR3 is TGTGCCAGCAGCTTCGCCAGGGTGAACACTGAAGCTTTCTTT. Looking up the rest from reference TRBV11-2 and TRBJ1-1 gives the full variable domain: EAGVAQSPRYKIIEKRQSVAFWCNPISGHATLYWYQQILGQGPKLLIQFQNNGVVDDSQLPKDRFSAERLKGVDSTLKIQPAKLEDSAVYLCASSFARVNTEAFFGQGTRLTVV.

This clone has only a few counts. The chain is built from TRBV29-1 and TRBJ2-5; TRBD2 is a possible D gene (6 bases). Trimming pared 4 bases from V and 4 bases from J, leaving 13 bases between. The CDR3 length is 13 residues. Germline V CDR1 and CDR2: SQVTM, ANQGSEA. DNA for the CDR3: TGCAGCGTTGTTGTTGGGGGGTCAGAGACCCAGTACTTC. Its translation: CSVVVGGSETQYF.

V and J are TRBV28 and TRBJ1-5; D may be TRBD1 (5 bases). The CDR3 runs to 17 residues. Germline lookup yields CDR1 MDHEN and CDR2 SYDVKM. The ends were cut back, 6 bases at V and 3 bases at J, with 21 bases in the middle. The CDR3 loop reads CASRGWGTAPFNQPQHF. The CDR3 coding sequence is TGTGCCAGCAGAGGATGGGGCACAGCCCCGTTCAATCAGCCCCAGCATTTT.

The chain couples TRBV7-8 to TRBJ2-7; D ambiguous. The ends were cut back, 5 bases at V and 3 bases at J, with 23 bases in the middle. Germline V lookup: CDR1 SGHVS, CDR2 FQNEAQ. This CDR3 is 17 amino acids long. This chain's CDR3 is CASSRPNRASGGYEQYF. The CDR3 region has the DNA TGTGCCAGCAGCAGACCAAACCGGGCCTCAGGCGGCTACGAGCAGTACTTC.

This clone has a handful of counts. The chain combines TRBV7-2 with TRBJ2-3, with D maybe TRBD2 (5 bases). V lost 9 bases and J lost 10, with 20 bases in between. The germline gives CDR1 SGHTA, CDR2 FQGNSA. This CDR3 is 13 amino acids long. CDR3 sequence: CASAAKGLGAQYF. The CDR3 nucleotides read TGTGCCAGTGCTGCGAAAGGACTGGGAGCGCAGTATTTT.